This TCR beta chain is drawn from a study of vaccination and CD4 T cells after COVID-19. In the study overall: Convalescent individuals numbered four females and six males, two being Hispanic. Median time from second vaccine dose to sampling was over 55 days (14 to 241).

This clonotype was found a few times. Its antigen is undetermined. Oncomine TCR Beta short-read sequencing was applied to DNA from cultured CD4+ T cells. TCRdb independently ran MiXCR on the PCR reads; one entry per CDR3 protein. The sample holds 10,000 to 15,000 distinct CDR3 sequences, roughly three fifths seen once. The treatment denotes: approximately nine-day PBMC culture with coronavirus spike peptide pools or control peptides (ViraFEST assay). V lost 0 bases and J lost 8, with 13 bases in between. The CDR3 length is 13 residues. CDR1 and CDR2 (germline): GTSNPN, SVGIG (reference sequence). Sequenced sample: CD4+ T cells from blood, cultured in vitro. The TCR originated in a human donor who had recovered from COVID-19. The chain joins TRBV30 to TRBJ1-2, with D possibly being TRBD1 (5 bases). The DNA for the CDR3 is TGTGCCTGGAGTGTACATTTGGGGGTGGGCTACACCTTC. Translation: CAWSVHLGVGYTF.